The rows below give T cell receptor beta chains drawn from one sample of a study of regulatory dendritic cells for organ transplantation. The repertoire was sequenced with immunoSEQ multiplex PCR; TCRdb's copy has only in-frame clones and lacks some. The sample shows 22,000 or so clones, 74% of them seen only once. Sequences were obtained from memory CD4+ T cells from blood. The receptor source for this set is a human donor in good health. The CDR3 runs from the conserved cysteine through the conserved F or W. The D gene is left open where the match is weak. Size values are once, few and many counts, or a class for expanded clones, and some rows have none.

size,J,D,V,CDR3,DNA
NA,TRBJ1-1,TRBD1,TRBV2,CASRRVTGANTEAFF,TGTGCCAGCAGACGCGTGACAGGGGCAAACACTGAAGCTTTCTTT
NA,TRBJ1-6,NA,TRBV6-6,CASSEGVSGNSPLHF,TGTGCCAGCAGCGAGGGGGTGTCGGGGAATTCACCCCTCCACTTT
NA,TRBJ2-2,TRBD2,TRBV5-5,CASSSKTSGGLTGELFF,TGTGCCAGCAGCTCTAAGACTAGCGGGGGCCTCACCGGGGAGCTGTTTTTT
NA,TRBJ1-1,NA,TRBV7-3,CASSLSKNTEAFF,TGTGCCAGCAGCTTATCCAAGAACACTGAAGCTTTCTTT
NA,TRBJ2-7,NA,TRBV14,CASSPEGYEQYF,TGTGCCAGCAGCCCCGAGGGCTACGAGCAGTACTTC
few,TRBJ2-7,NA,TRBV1,CTSSQARDTYEQYF,TGCACCAGCAGCCAGGCCCGGGACACGTACGAGCAGTACTTC
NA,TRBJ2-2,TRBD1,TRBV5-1,CASSFRTGGGTGELFF,TGCGCCAGCAGCTTTCGGACAGGGGGAGGAACCGGGGAGCTGTTTTTT
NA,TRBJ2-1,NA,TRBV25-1,CASSEGRRAPTLYNEQFF,TGTGCCAGCAGTGAAGGGAGGAGGGCCCCGACCCTCTACAATGAGCAGTTCTTC
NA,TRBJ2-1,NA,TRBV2,CASSVLWGQGVDEQFF,TGTGCCAGCAGTGTCCTCTGGGGACAAGGGGTCGATGAGCAGTTCTTC
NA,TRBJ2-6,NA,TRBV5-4,CASSLNGVSGANVLTF,TGTGCCAGCAGCTTGAACGGGGTTTCTGGGGCCAACGTCCTGACTTTC
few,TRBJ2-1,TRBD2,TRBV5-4,CASSWRTSYMREQFF,TGTGCCAGCAGTTGGAGGACTAGCTATATGCGGGAGCAGTTCTTC
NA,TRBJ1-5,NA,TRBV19,CASKDQGSSNQPQHF,TGTGCCAGCAAAGATCAGGGGTCTAGCAATCAGCCCCAGCATTTT
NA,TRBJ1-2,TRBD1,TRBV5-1,CASSLTGGVNYGYTF,TGCGCCAGCAGCCTGACAGGGGGGGTAAACTATGGCTACACCTTC
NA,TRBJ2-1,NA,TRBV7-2,CASSQDTSSYNEQFF,TGTGCCAGCAGCCAGGACACGAGCTCCTACAATGAGCAGTTCTTC
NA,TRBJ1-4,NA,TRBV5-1,CASSSAGGGDEKLFF,TGCGCCAGCAGCTCGGCGGGGGGGGGCGATGAAAAACTGTTTTTT
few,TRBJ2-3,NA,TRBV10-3,CAISEGGMRTDTQYF,TGTGCCATCAGTGAAGGAGGTATGCGCACAGATACGCAGTATTTT
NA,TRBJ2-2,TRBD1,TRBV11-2,CASSLGTTGGELFF,TGTGCCAGCAGCTTAGGAACGACAGGGGGAGAGCTGTTTTTT